This T cell receptor beta chain is drawn from a study of blood T cell repertoires in COVID-19. Study background: The analysed material was cDNA or gDNA that came from T cells, B-cell-depleted T cells, or PBMCs.

The assay was immunoSEQ multiplex PCR, and TCRdb's table has in-frame clones only and misses some. The sample carries 350,000 to 450,000 clones, about 88% recorded once. This clone appeared once. Germline CDR1 reads KGHSH; CDR2 reads LQKENI. V lost 4 bases to trimming and J lost 6 bases; unmatched junction nucleotides: 8. This CDR3 has 15 amino acids. Enrollment of patients from Seattle took place during active infection, with longitudinal follow-up. Specimen: peripheral blood. The genes are TRBV18 and TRBJ1-4; 7 bases fit TRBD1. The receptor was isolated from a woman between 40 and 50 years old with COVID-19, enrolled during active disease. The CDR3 loop is CASSQYRGQYEKLFF. The CDR3 region has the DNA TGTGCCAGCTCACAGTACAGGGGCCAGTATGAAAAACTGTTTTTT.